These 10 T cell receptor beta chains came from one sample sequenced in a study of T cell repertoires in cytomegalovirus infection. In TCRdb, the reads were re-called with MiXCR into one record per CDR3 protein. The sample holds around 530,000 distinct CDR3 sequences, roughly 29% seen once. Sequencing used PBMCs. The receptor source for this set is a human donor in good health (CMV status not recorded). Some clones in this sample may be carry-over from other donors' samples.

Notes on this clonotype: Since the CDR3 does not end with the conserved phenylalanine or tryptophan, this likely comes from a read error. The DNA is omitted, as the CDR3 cannot be located on it reliably, and the CDR3 follows TCRdb's listing. This chain links TRBV9 with TRBJ1-2. Germline V CDR1 and CDR2: SGDLS, YYNGEE. The CDR3 length is 16 residues, termini included. This chain's CDR3 is CASSVALEGLSYGYTL.

This sequence joins TRBV6-1 and TRBJ2-1; TRBD2 matches 8 bases. The CDR3 extends over 14 amino acids. Germline values: CDR1 MNHNS, CDR2 SASEGT. Trimming cost V 5 bases and J 14 bases; bases outside gene matches: 14. DNA for the CDR3: TGTGCCAGCAGTTCCGGGTATGAGCGGGAGAAAAAGTTCTTC. Encoded protein: CASSSGYEREKKFF.

This chain joins TRBV24-1 and TRBJ2-1; tentative D call: TRBD1 (6 bases). Germline V gene sequence: CDR1 KGHDR, CDR2 SFDVKD. Deletions cut 3 bases from V and 8 bases from J, with 19 bases between. This CDR3 contains 16 residues. Here the CDR3 reads CATSDGQSDVQDEQFF. CDR3 DNA sequence: TGTGCCACCAGTGATGGACAGTCCGATGTACAGGATGAGCAGTTCTTC.

The table lists this clonotype with a few counts. One end of the junction does not line up with germline, which may come from a read error. The V gene is TRBV7-7, the J gene TRBJ2-2; tentatively, D is TRBD1 or TRBD2 (5 bases each). Germline CDR1 SSHAT, CDR2 FNYEAQ (reference sequence). The length of the CDR3 is 15 residues. This CDR3 reads CASSSHGGNTGELFF. Here the CDR3 DNA reads TGTGCTAGCAGCTCCCATGGGGGAAATACCGGGGAGCTGTTTTTT.

This chain uses TRBV6-2 or TRBV6-3 with TRBJ2-3; D is uncertain. This CDR3 has 13 amino acids. CDR1 is MNHEY, CDR2 SVGEGT, per germline. The V end was cut by 4 bases, the J end by 2 bases, with 7 bases between. The DNA for the CDR3 is TGTGCCAGCAGTTTCTTTTTCACAGATACGCAGTATTTT. The encoded protein is CASSFFFTDTQYF.

The sample holds a few counts of this clonotype. In nucleotides, the CDR3 is TGCAGTGCTTTAAGCGGGAGGGCCGGTATAGGGTCCTACAATGAGCAGTTCTTC. Its translation is CSALSGRAGIGSYNEQFF. The chain links TRBV20-1 to TRBJ2-1; the match to TRBD2 covers 10 bases. The CDR3 is 18 residues long. The germline CDR1 and CDR2 sequences are DFQATT and SNEGSKA (reference sequence). Trimming removed 5 bases from V and 1 base from J; junction bases left unmatched: 14.

This clonotype was counted ten times or more. V and J are TRBV7-9 and TRBJ2-3; 11 positions agree with TRBD2. The CDR3 has 15 residues. V was pared by 7 bases and J by 6 bases, with 9 bases of the junction left unmatched. Germline assignment: CDR1 SEHNR and CDR2 FQNEAQ (reference sequence). Here the CDR3 DNA reads TGTGCCAGCACCTCCGCCCCTAGCGGGAGGGATACGCAGTATTTT. Protein sequence: CASTSAPSGRDTQYF.

The chain joins TRBV5-4 to TRBJ1-2; tentatively, D is TRBD1 (5 bases). Germline CDR1 and CDR2: SGHNT and YYREEE (reference sequence). Deletions cut 0 bases from V and 2 bases from J, with 14 bases between. The CDR3 totals 16 residues. CDR3 nucleotide sequence: TGTGCCAGCAGCTTGGCGGCAGGGCTCGTGAACTATGGCTACACCTTC. This sequence encodes CASSLAAGLVNYGYTF.

The V gene is TRBV14, the J gene TRBJ1-1, with D unclear. Germline CDR1 and CDR2: SGHDN and FVKESK. With 2 bases removed from V and 7 bases from J, the gap between germline ends came to 11 bases. CDR3 length: 13 amino acids. The CDR3 DNA reads TGTGCCAGCAGCCAACGCAGAGGCGGTGAAGCTTTCTTT. Amino acid sequence: CASSQRRGGEAFF.

The V and J genes are TRBV12-3 or TRBV12-4 and TRBJ1-1; no reliable D call. The V and J ends lost 7 bases and 0 bases respectively, with 9 bases between them. This CDR3 spans 13 amino acids. The CDR3 protein is CASKGNMNTEAFF. CDR3 sequence (DNA): TGTGCCAGCAAGGGCAACATGAACACTGAAGCTTTCTTT.